These T cell receptor beta chains were read from a single sample in a study of T cell responses to AZD1222 COVID-19 vaccine. The assay was immunoSEQ multiplex PCR, and TCRdb's table has in-frame clones only and misses some. The sample lists roughly 150,000 clones; 88% were seen once. The specimen comprised peripheral blood, sampled 28 days after the second AZD1222 dose. The source of these receptors is an adult who received the AZD1222 COVID-19 vaccine. Both conserved end residues are part of each CDR3.

TRBJ2-7,TRBV14,CASSLRVVCLCEQYF
TRBJ2-5,TRBV9,CASSVISGAQETQYF
TRBJ2-2,TRBV9,CASSGLAGGETGELFF
TRBJ2-5,TRBV30,CAWSGGAGVQETQYF
TRBJ2-4,TRBV15,CATSGQDSLGKNIQYF
TRBJ1-5,TRBV7-2,CASSLVGGQGAQPQHF
TRBJ1-6,TRBV19,CASSLRGQGISPLHF
TRBJ1-2,TRBV30,CAWKDGGSGYTF
TRBJ1-3,TRBV5-1,CASSTGAGGNTIYF
TRBJ1-2,TRBV6-5,CASSYYGGEGYTF
TRBJ1-1,TRBV30,CAWGGQMNTEAFF
TRBJ1-4,TRBV5-1,CASSFGVNEKLFF
TRBJ1-6,TRBV9,CASGSETYSPLHF
TRBJ2-1,TRBV30,CAWSRLAGNNEQFF
TRBJ2-1,TRBV7-2,CASSPGTSHSNEQFF
TRBJ1-6,TRBV19,CASKSRDSGLGSYNSPLHF
TRBJ2-5,TRBV10-3,CAITPGTSGGGQETQYF
TRBJ1-2,TRBV27,CASSLQPGQGAGGYTF
TRBJ1-6,TRBV5-1,CASSPGDTQTALHF
TRBJ2-7,TRBV5-1,CASSLRGRAEQYF
TRBJ1-1,TRBV29-1,CSVPGPGDTEAFF
TRBJ2-1,TRBV27,CASSPGLAGVYEQFF
TRBJ1-2,TRBV6-5,CASSYGGTNGYTF